This T cell receptor (beta chain) was sequenced for a study of T cells after yellow fever vaccination. Study-wide results and limits: Secondary responses were weaker yet peaked faster, day 5 versus 15.

The V gene's germline CDR1 is SGHRS and CDR2 YFSETQ. The CDR3 covers 14 residues. Trimming took 5 bases from V and 3 from J, leaving 11 bases between them. TCRdb re-derived calls from the 5' RACE reads in MiXCR, one entry per CDR3 protein. The table has approximately 260,000 distinct CDR3 sequences, 5.2% seen once; the top ten hold roughly 3.4%. The table lists this clonotype with a few counts. The antigen remains unidentified. This sequence originates from a man younger than 30 who received the YFV17D yellow fever vaccine. The chain uses TRBV5-1 and TRBJ2-2; perhaps TRBD2 as D (5 bases). Sequencing used CD4+ T cells sorted from PBMCs, obtained on the day of the yellow fever booster vaccination. CDR3: CASRLGGHTGELFF. In DNA form, the CDR3 reads TGCGCCAGCAGACTAGGTGGACACACCGGGGAGCTGTTTTTT.